The 30 T cell receptor beta chains given below trace back to one sample, sequenced in a study of blood T cell repertoires in COVID-19. The table came from immunoSEQ multiplex PCR; TCRdb's copy has only in-frame clones and leaves some out. Of hundreds of thousands of clones listed, approximately 86% are singletons. The sequenced material came from peripheral blood. These receptors were taken from a woman aged 50 to 60 who had recovered from COVID-19.

The chain employs TRBV19 and TRBJ2-7; 8 nucleotides align to TRBD1. V lost 7 bases and J lost 5; bases outside the gene matches: 10. Germline V gene data show CDR1 as LNHDA and CDR2 as SQIVND (reference sequence). The CDR3 loop spans 14 amino acids. CDR3 protein: CASTPRTGWDEQYF. CDR3 coding DNA: TGTGCCAGTACCCCTAGGACAGGGTGGGACGAGCAGTACTTC.

V is TRBV4-2 and J is TRBJ2-2; TRBD2 matches at 11 bases. Germline V gene lookup returns CDR1 LGHNA and CDR2 YNFKEQ. V shed 3 bases, J shed 2 bases, and the junction held 11 bases outside the gene matches. The CDR3 sequence is 19 residues long. For the CDR3, the DNA is TGTGCCAGCAGCCAGGATGTACGAGGACTAGCGGGCAACACCGGGGAGCTGTTTTTT. Protein: CASSQDVRGLAGNTGELFF.

The V gene is TRBV7-2, the J gene TRBJ2-7; 9 bases align to TRBD1. Germline loops: CDR1 SGHTA, CDR2 FQGNSA. The trim removed 5 bases at V and 6 bases at J, leaving 11 bases unmatched. The CDR3 extends over 15 amino acids. The CDR3 bases are TGTGCCAGCAGCCCCCACGGGGGACAGGGAGCCGAGCAGTACTTC. Protein sequence: CASSPHGGQGAEQYF.

CDR3: CASSPRTGRRDEQFF. CDR3 nucleotide sequence: TGTGCCAGCAGCCCAAGGACAGGGAGAAGAGATGAGCAGTTCTTC. This chain links TRBV9 with TRBJ2-1; 8 bases fit TRBD1. The CDR3 is 15 residues long. Germline V gives CDR1 SGDLS, CDR2 YYNGEE. J gave up 8 bases and V 4 bases, and 11 bases lay outside the gene matches. The variable domain in full, with the rest retrieved from reference TRBV9 and TRBJ2-1, is DSGVTQTPKHLITATGQRVTLRCSPRSGDLSVYWYQQSLDQGLQFLIQYYNGEERAKGNILERFSAQQFPDLHSELNLSSLELGDSALYFCASSPRTGRRDEQFFGPGTRLTVL.

The V and J genes are TRBV4-3 and TRBJ1-2; D gene unclear. Per the germline V gene, CDR1 is LGHNA and CDR2 is YSLEER. The CDR3 covers 11 residues. Trimming took off 1 base at V and 11 bases at J, with 8 bases between the two ends. The CDR3 nucleotides are TGCGCCAGCAGCCAAGGGGCAGGATACACCTTC. This gives the protein CASSQGAGYTF.

The V and J genes are TRBV6-6 and TRBJ1-6, with TRBD1 matching over 7 bases. Germline CDR1 MNHNY, CDR2 SVGAGI (reference sequence). Trimming at V came to 6 bases and at J to 17 bases, leaving 10 bases not matched to a gene. The CDR3 contains 12 residues. CDR3: CASRTGTVTVHF. CDR3 coding DNA: TGTGCCAGCAGGACCGGGACAGTGACGGTCCACTTT.

The chain is built from TRBV6-5 and TRBJ1-3; D remains ambiguous. This CDR3 contains 13 residues. Deletions cut 5 bases from V and 0 bases from J, with 5 bases between. Germline lookup yields CDR1 MNHEY and CDR2 SVGAGI. The CDR3 DNA follows: TGTGCCAGCAGTACGAGCTCTGGAAACACCATATATTTT. It is translated as CASSTSSGNTIYF.

This clone is a singleton in its sample. The chain carries TRBV5-4 and TRBJ2-5; possible D gene TRBD1, 5 bases. V was pared by 0 bases and J by 5 bases, with 14 bases between. The CDR3 is 15 amino acids. The germline gives CDR1 SGHNT, CDR2 YYREEE (reference sequence). CDR3 protein: CASSLVLQGAETQYF. The CDR3, as DNA: TGTGCCAGCAGCTTGGTGTTACAAGGGGCGGAGACCCAGTACTTC.

In its sample, this clone was seen a few times. The V gene is TRBV25-1, the J gene TRBJ2-3; 8 bases are a match to TRBD1. V lost 3 bases, J lost 4 bases, and 12 bases stayed unmatched. The CDR3 loop spans 17 amino acids. Germline CDR1 is MGHDK and CDR2 is SYGVNS. The CDR3 region is CASSEAFVTGVSDTQYF. The CDR3 coding sequence is TGTGCCAGCAGTGAGGCTTTTGTGACAGGGGTATCAGATACGCAGTATTTT.

This CDR3 reads CASGQGNTGELFF. The CDR3 nucleotides read TGTGCCAGCGGACAGGGGAACACCGGGGAGCTGTTTTTT. The V and J genes are TRBV12-3 or TRBV12-4 and TRBJ2-2, with 8 nucleotides matching TRBD1. J was trimmed by 1 base and V by 8 bases; bases with no gene match: 0. The CDR3 consists of 13 residues.

This clone was detected only a few times. Other DNA sequences within the sample encode an identical CDR3. The V gene is TRBV9, the J gene TRBJ2-7; D is unclear. V was cut by 0 bases and J by 3 bases, with 10 bases left in between. The CDR3 length is 14 residues. Germline V lookup: CDR1 SGDLS, CDR2 YYNGEE. CDR3 protein: CASSVGGRGYEQYF. The CDR3, as DNA: TGTGCCAGCAGCGTAGGTGGCAGAGGCTACGAGCAGTACTTC.

This chain links TRBV4-3 with TRBJ1-2, with D hard to call. V was shortened by 0 bases and J by 5 bases, with 7 bases between the two germline ends. The CDR3 runs to 13 residues. Germline V gene sequence: CDR1 LGHNA, CDR2 YSLEER. For the CDR3, the DNA is TGCGCCAGCAGCCAAGATCTACTATATGGCTACACCTTC. It is translated as CASSQDLLYGYTF.

The V gene is TRBV18, the J gene TRBJ1-4; D unclear. V lost 3 bases and J lost 8, with 10 bases in between. Per the germline V gene, CDR1 is KGHSH and CDR2 is LQKENI. CDR3 size: 13 residues. The CDR3 coding sequence is TGTGCCAGCTCACCTAGCCAAGTCGAAAAACTGTTTTTT. Translating gives CASSPSQVEKLFF.

The chain combines TRBV5-1 with TRBJ1-1; the match to TRBD1 covers 7 bases. Trimming removed 1 base from V and 2 bases from J; junction bases left unmatched: 5. The CDR3 is 15 residues long. CDR1 SGHRS and CDR2 YFSETQ come from the germline V gene. For the CDR3, the DNA is TGCGCCAGCAGCTTGTTCGACAGGGTTAACACTGAAGCTTTCTTT. Protein sequence: CASSLFDRVNTEAFF. Using reference TRBV5-1 and TRBJ1-1 for the parts outside the CDR3, the full variable domain is KAGVTQTPRYLIKTRGQQVTLSCSPISGHRSVSWYQQTPGQGLQFLFEYFSETQRNKGNFPGRFSGRQFSNSRSEMNVSTLELGDSALYLCASSLFDRVNTEAFFGQGTRLTVV.

The rearrangement uses TRBV2 and TRBJ2-5; D might be TRBD2 (5 bases). Germline CDR1 is SNHLY and CDR2 is FYNNEI. V was cut by 6 bases and J by 8 bases, with 25 bases left in between. This CDR3 contains 16 residues. The chain's CDR3 is CASSPDGSSGGSTQYF. CDR3 in DNA: TGTGCCAGCAGCCCCGACGGATCCAGCGGCGGGTCTACCCAGTACTTC. Combining the CDR3 with reference TRBV2 and TRBJ2-5 gives the whole variable domain EPEVTQTPSHQVTQMGQEVILRCVPISNHLYFYWYRQILGQKVEFLVSFYNNEISEKSEIFDDQFSVERPDGSNFTLKIRSTKLEDSAMYFCASSPDGSSGGSTQYFGPGTRLLVL.

This clone was detected only once. The genes are TRBV30 and TRBJ2-2; 9 bases align to TRBD1. Losses at the gene ends were 6 bases for V and 7 bases for J; bases not matched to a gene: 9. This CDR3 contains 14 residues. Germline lookup yields CDR1 GTSNPN and CDR2 SVGIG (reference sequence). The CDR3 DNA sequence: TGTGCCTGCCAAACAGGGGGCAAGGGCGGGGAGCTGTTTTTT. Translation gives CACQTGGKGGELFF.

The rearrangement uses TRBV30 and TRBJ2-7; 7 bases align to TRBD2. The ends lost 0 bases at V and 10 bases at J; junction bases unmatched: 3. Germline V gene data show CDR1 as GTSNPN and CDR2 as SVGIG (reference sequence). The length of the CDR3 is 11 residues. CDR3 sequence (DNA): TGTGCCTGGAGTGTCTCGGGGGGTCAGTACTTC. The encoded protein is CAWSVSGGQYF.

This rearrangement joins TRBV27 to TRBJ1-1; 9 nucleotides line up with TRBD1. The CDR3 has 17 residues. Germline CDR1 is MNHEY and CDR2 is SMNVEV (reference sequence). Germline trimming cut 5 bases from V and 3 bases from J; bases unmatched to any gene: 13. The CDR3 spells CASSLQGQGGRYTEAFF. In nucleotides, the CDR3 is TGTGCCAGCAGTCTCCAGGGACAGGGAGGGCGGTACACTGAAGCTTTCTTT.

The rearrangement joins TRBV30 to TRBJ2-4; D is possibly TRBD2 (6 bases). The germline V and J ends were trimmed by 2 bases and 6 bases, with 14 bases remaining between them. The CDR3 contains 14 residues. The germline V gene has CDR1 GTSNPN and CDR2 SVGIG (reference sequence). The CDR3 coding sequence is TGTGCCTGGAGTAACACAAGGGGAGGAAACATTCAGTACTTC. It encodes CAWSNTRGGNIQYF.

V usage is TRBV3-1 (or the pseudogene TRBV3-2) and J usage is TRBJ2-5; tentatively, D is TRBD1 (6 bases). Trimming left V 3 bases short and J 0 bases short, with 17 bases between. Germline-derived CDR1 and CDR2 are LGHDT and YNNKEL (reference sequence). The CDR3 spans 17 residues. CDR3 nucleotide sequence: TGTGCCAGCAGCCAGCTACTCCGGACAGACTACCAAGAGACCCAGTACTTC. It yields the protein CASSQLLRTDYQETQYF.

Of note for this clone: One junction end disagrees with the germline gene, perhaps due to a read error. The V gene is TRBV20-1, the J gene TRBJ2-1; 7 bases map to TRBD1. The CDR3 loop spans 10 amino acids. Germline lookup yields CDR1 DFQATT and CDR2 SNEGSKA (reference sequence). This CDR3 is CRATGVEQFF. CDR3 nucleotide sequence: TGCAGGGCTACAGGGGTCGAGCAGTTCTTC.

This clone was observed a handful of times. The J gene is TRBJ2-7, the V gene TRBV6-6; 10 bases fit TRBD1. V lost 2 bases to trimming and J lost 2 bases; unmatched junction nucleotides: 6. Germline V gives CDR1 MNHNY, CDR2 SVGAGI (reference sequence). This CDR3 has 16 residues. The CDR3: CASSYTGQGRAYEQYF. In DNA form, the CDR3 reads TGTGCCAGCAGTTACACGGGACAGGGGCGGGCCTACGAGCAGTACTTC.

The rearrangement uses TRBV7-2 and TRBJ2-1, with TRBD2 matching over 13 bases. J lost 6 bases, V lost 5 bases, and 4 bases had no gene match. Germline V lookup: CDR1 SGHTA, CDR2 FQGNSA. The CDR3 consists of 15 residues. The CDR3 loop reads CASSLLAGGLNEQFF. CDR3 sequence (DNA): TGTGCCAGCAGCCTACTAGCGGGGGGGCTCAATGAGCAGTTCTTC. Looking up the rest from reference TRBV7-2 and TRBJ2-1 gives the full variable domain: GAGVSQSPSNKVTEKGKDVELRCDPISGHTALYWYRQSLGQGLEFLIYFQGNSAPDKSGLPSDRFSAERTGGSVSTLTIQRTQQEDSAVYLCASSLLAGGLNEQFFGPGTRLTVL.

This sequence joins TRBV7-2 and TRBJ1-2, with D hard to call. Trimming pared 1 base from V and 7 bases from J, leaving 7 bases between. The germline CDR1 and CDR2 sequences are SGHTA and FQGNSA. The CDR3 is 12 residues long. CDR3 in amino acids: CASSLVGFGYTF. CDR3 nucleotide sequence: TGTGCCAGCAGCTTAGTCGGGTTTGGCTACACCTTC.

The chain carries TRBV13 and TRBJ2-2, with a possible D match to TRBD2 (5 bases). Germline V gene data show CDR1 as PRHDT and CDR2 as FYEKMQ (reference sequence). This CDR3 comprises 16 residues. The V end was cut by 2 bases, the J end by 0 bases, with 10 bases between. The CDR3 nucleotides are TGTGCCAGCAGCTTATTAGAGGGCGCGAACACCGGGGAGCTGTTTTTT. Protein: CASSLLEGANTGELFF.

This rearrangement joins TRBV28 to TRBJ1-5, with 8 nucleotides matching TRBD1. V shed 11 bases, J shed 2 bases, and the junction held 20 bases outside the gene matches. Germline V gene sequence: CDR1 MDHEN, CDR2 SYDVKM. The CDR3 consists of 18 residues. DNA for the CDR3: TGTGCCGGGGGGGGGACAGGTGCCATGGGAGGAGGCAATCAGCCCCAGCATTTT. Translating it yields CAGGGTGAMGGGNQPQHF. Full variable domain (remainder filled in from reference TRBV28 and TRBJ1-5): DVKVTQSSRYLVKRTGEKVFLECVQDMDHENMFWYRQDPGLGLRLIYFSYDVKMKEKGDIPEGYSVSREKKERFSLILESASTNQTSMYLCAGGGTGAMGGGNQPQHFGDGTRLSIL.

The genes are TRBV27 and TRBJ1-2; 9 nucleotides line up with TRBD1. Germline-derived CDR1 and CDR2 are MNHEY and SMNVEV (reference sequence). The CDR3 contains 15 residues. V dropped 2 bases and J dropped 7; count of bases not matched to a gene: 8. In DNA, the CDR3 is TGTGCCAGCAGTTTAACCCCCGGGACAGGGCGTGGCTACACCTTC. Translating it yields CASSLTPGTGRGYTF.

V gene TRBV5-1 combines with J gene TRBJ1-2, with D tentatively TRBD1 (5 bases). This CDR3 region has 13 residues. V was pared by 4 bases and J by 8 bases, with 15 bases between. From germline, CDR1 is SGHRS and CDR2 YFSETQ. The CDR3 DNA reads TGCGCCAGCAGCCCTGCAGGTCCAGGGGGCTACACCTTC. Protein sequence: CASSPAGPGGYTF.

The CDR3 sequence: CASSGGQGGLETQYF. The CDR3 DNA reads as TGCGCCAGCAGCGGGGGACAGGGGGGTTTAGAGACCCAGTACTTC. This chain connects TRBV5-1 to TRBJ2-5, with 11 nucleotides matching TRBD1. The V gene's germline CDR1 is SGHRS and CDR2 YFSETQ. The CDR3 contains 15 residues. V was pared by 4 bases and J by 4 bases, with 6 bases of the junction left unmatched.

The chain links TRBV6-4 to TRBJ2-7; 10 nucleotides match TRBD1. The V and J ends lost 5 bases and 5 bases, in that order; junction bases with no gene match: 9. The length of the CDR3 is 15 residues. CDR1 is MRHNA and CDR2 is SNTAGT in the germline V gene. The CDR3 spells CASSPGTGAVNEQYF. The CDR3 nucleotides read TGTGCCAGCAGTCCCGGGACAGGGGCTGTCAACGAGCAGTACTTC.